Listed below are T cell receptor beta chains from one sample, sequenced in a study of glioma-infiltrating T cells. TCRdb independently ran MiXCR on the multiplex PCR reads; one entry per CDR3 protein. The data contain about 400,000 distinct CDR3 sequences, less than 50% of them singletons. The specimen sequenced was glioma tissue, nonneoplastic brain tissue, or PBMCs (not recorded which). Every receptor here comes from a human donor with low-grade glioma or glioblastoma, undergoing nonglioma brain surgery, or in good health (not recorded which). The CDR3 runs from the conserved cysteine through the conserved F or W. Each record gives: clone size, J gene, D gene, V gene, CDR3 protein, CDR3 DNA. A D gene is named only where the DNA matches it firmly. The size field is filled for only some rows; it gives once, few, many or a size class.

size: once; J: TRBJ1-4; D: -; V: TRBV6-2/TRBV6-3; CDR3: CASTRNGATNEKLLF; DNA: TGTGCCAGCACCCGTAACGGGGCAACCAATGAAAAACTGCTTTTT
size: few; J: TRBJ1-6; D: TRBD1; V: TRBV7-3; CDR3: CASSSGQGSSPLHF; DNA: TGTGCCAGCAGCTCGGGACAGGGTAGTTCACCCCTCCACTTT
size: many; J: TRBJ1-5; D: -; V: TRBV6-2/TRBV6-3; CDR3: CASSLRVGGISNQPQHF; DNA: TGTGCCAGCAGTTTACGGGTAGGAGGTATCAGCAATCAGCCCCAGCATTTT
size: -; J: TRBJ2-3; D: -; V: TRBV5-1; CDR3: CASSLVGLRYTDTQYF; DNA: TGCGCCAGCAGCTTGGTTGGACTACGATACACAGATACGCAGTATTTT
size: few; J: TRBJ2-1; D: TRBD2; V: TRBV7-2; CDR3: CASSFNRRGAGNEQFF; DNA: TGTGCCAGCAGCTTCAATCGGCGGGGGGCGGGGAATGAGCAGTTCTTC
size: many; J: TRBJ2-5; D: -; V: TRBV6-2/TRBV6-3; CDR3: CASSYGDETQYF; DNA: TGTGCCAGCAGTTACGGGGACGAGACCCAGTACTTC
size: many; J: TRBJ2-3; D: -; V: TRBV6-2/TRBV6-3; CDR3: CASSTARGNTDTQYF; DNA: TGTGCCAGCAGTACGGCGCGGGGAAACACAGATACGCAGTATTTT
size: -; J: TRBJ2-5; D: -; V: TRBV20-1; CDR3: CSASRTGIIQETQYF; DNA: TGCAGTGCTAGTAGGACGGGGATAATTCAAGAGACCCAGTACTTC
size: -; J: TRBJ2-5; D: -; V: TRBV29-1; CDR3: CSVVRRGYQETQYF; DNA: TGCAGCGTAGTCCGACGGGGCTACCAAGAGACCCAGTACTTC
size: -; J: TRBJ1-2; D: -; V: TRBV6-2/TRBV6-3; CDR3: CASSRIFEAQGYTF; DNA: TGTGCCAGCAGCCGAATTTTCGAGGCTCAAGGCTACACCTTC
size: -; J: TRBJ1-5; D: TRBD1; V: TRBV4-1; CDR3: CASSTTGGDQSQHF; DNA: TGCGCCAGCAGCACGACAGGGGGCGACCAGTCCCAGCATTTT
size: -; J: TRBJ2-7; D: TRBD1; V: TRBV27; CDR3: CASSLWGQGSEQYF; DNA: TGTGCCAGCAGTCTATGGGGACAGGGATCCGAGCAGTACTTC
size: -; J: TRBJ1-1; D: -; V: TRBV7-3; CDR3: CASSFGRGKVSEAFF; DNA: TGTGCCAGCAGCTTTGGTAGGGGGAAGGTCTCTGAAGCTTTCTTT